The clone carrying this T cell receptor (beta chain) has a count of ten or more. Its target is not known. RNA transcripts yielded amplified TCR beta CDR3 regions. TCR CDR3 underwent first-round RT-PCR with the HTBI primer set. Each CDR3 protein gets one entry after TCRdb re-called the multiplex PCR reads with MiXCR. The sample gives some 560,000 distinct CDR3 sequences, less than 15% of which show up once; around 13% is in the top ten. The sample belongs to a study of T cells in Graves' hyperthyroidism and ophthalmopathy. Study observations and caveats: Classification by a 13 V-J model distinguished ophthalmopathy from stable hyperthyroidism. The blood repertoire included most of the expanded thyroid clonotypes above 0.001.

From germline, CDR1 is DFQATT and CDR2 SNEGSKA (reference sequence). The CDR3 totals 15 residues. V was shortened by 1 base and J by 0 bases, with 12 bases between the two germline ends. Lactation, pregnancy, other autoimmune disease or uncontrolled infection led to exclusion of patients. An approximately 10 ml volume of fresh peripheral blood provided the PBMCs. The sample was blood. This sequence was found in a woman aged 40 to 50 with Graves' hyperthyroidism. This chain links TRBV20-1 with TRBJ2-5; D remains unclear. The CDR3 sequence is CSARVGSSYQETQYF. The CDR3 DNA follows: TGCAGTGCTAGAGTAGGCAGTTCCTACCAAGAGACCCAGTACTTC.